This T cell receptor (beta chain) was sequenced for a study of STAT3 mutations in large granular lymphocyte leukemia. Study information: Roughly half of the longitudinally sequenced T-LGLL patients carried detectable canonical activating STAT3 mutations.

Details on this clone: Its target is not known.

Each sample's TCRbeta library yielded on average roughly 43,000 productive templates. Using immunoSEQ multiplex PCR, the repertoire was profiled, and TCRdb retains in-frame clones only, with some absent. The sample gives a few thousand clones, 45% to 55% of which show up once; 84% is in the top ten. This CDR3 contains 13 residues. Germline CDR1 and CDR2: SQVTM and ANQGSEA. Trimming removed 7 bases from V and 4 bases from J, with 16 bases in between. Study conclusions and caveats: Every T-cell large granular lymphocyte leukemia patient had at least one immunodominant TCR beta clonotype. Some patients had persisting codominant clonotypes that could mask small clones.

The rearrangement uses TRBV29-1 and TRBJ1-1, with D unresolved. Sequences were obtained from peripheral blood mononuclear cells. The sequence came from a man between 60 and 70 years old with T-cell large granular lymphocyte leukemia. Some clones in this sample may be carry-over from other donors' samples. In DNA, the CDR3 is TGCAGCGGATACCTGTCCAGCCTCACTGAAGCTTTCTTT. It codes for CSGYLSSLTEAFF.